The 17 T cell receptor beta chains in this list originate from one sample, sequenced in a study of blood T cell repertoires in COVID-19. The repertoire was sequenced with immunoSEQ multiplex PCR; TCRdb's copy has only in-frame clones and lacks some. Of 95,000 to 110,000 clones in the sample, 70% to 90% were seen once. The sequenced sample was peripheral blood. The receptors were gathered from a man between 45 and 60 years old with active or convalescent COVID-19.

This chain's CDR3 is CASSFTAGTSNEKLFF. In nucleotides, the CDR3 is TGCGCCAGCAGCTTCACTGCAGGGACTTCTAATGAAAAACTGTTTTTT. This chain links TRBV5-1 with TRBJ1-4; maybe TRBD1 (5 bases). Looked up from germline, CDR1 is SGHRS and CDR2 is YFSETQ. CDR3 size: 16 residues. Trimming pared 2 bases from V and 3 bases from J, leaving 14 bases between.

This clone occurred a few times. CDR3 sequence (DNA): TGTGCCGGTAGCGTTAGCTCCTACAATGAGCAGTTCTTC. This codes for CAGSVSSYNEQFF. This chain links TRBV30 with TRBJ2-1, with D tentatively TRBD2 (5 bases). Trimming removed 8 bases at V and 0 bases at J, with 11 bases between. The germline V gene has CDR1 GTSNPN and CDR2 SVGIG (reference sequence). This CDR3 is 13 amino acids long.

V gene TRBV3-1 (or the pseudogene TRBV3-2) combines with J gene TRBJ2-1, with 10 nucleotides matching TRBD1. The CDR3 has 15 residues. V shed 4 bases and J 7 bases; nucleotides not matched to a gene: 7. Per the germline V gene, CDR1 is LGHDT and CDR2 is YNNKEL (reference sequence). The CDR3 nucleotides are TGTGCCAGCAGCCCCAGACAGGGGGCCAGAAATGAGCAGTTCTTC. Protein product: CASSPRQGARNEQFF.

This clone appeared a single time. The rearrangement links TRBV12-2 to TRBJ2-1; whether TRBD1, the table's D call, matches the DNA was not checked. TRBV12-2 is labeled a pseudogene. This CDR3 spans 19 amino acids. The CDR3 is CASRLDQHPRPGQGNEQFF. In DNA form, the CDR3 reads TGTGCAAGTCGCTTAGACCAGCACCCCCGGCCGGGACAGGGTAATGAGCAGTTCTTC.

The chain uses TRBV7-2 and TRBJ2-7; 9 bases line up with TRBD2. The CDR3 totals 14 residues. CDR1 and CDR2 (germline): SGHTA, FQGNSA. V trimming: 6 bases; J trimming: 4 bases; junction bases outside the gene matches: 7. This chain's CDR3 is CASRETSGRYEQYF. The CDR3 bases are TGTGCCAGCAGGGAAACTAGCGGGCGGTACGAGCAGTACTTC.

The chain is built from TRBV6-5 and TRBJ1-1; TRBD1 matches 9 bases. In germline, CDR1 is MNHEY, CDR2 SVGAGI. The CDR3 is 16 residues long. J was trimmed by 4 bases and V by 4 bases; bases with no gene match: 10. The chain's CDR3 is CASSSGQGSYVTEAFF. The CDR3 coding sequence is TGTGCCAGCAGTTCGGGACAGGGTAGTTATGTCACTGAAGCTTTCTTT.

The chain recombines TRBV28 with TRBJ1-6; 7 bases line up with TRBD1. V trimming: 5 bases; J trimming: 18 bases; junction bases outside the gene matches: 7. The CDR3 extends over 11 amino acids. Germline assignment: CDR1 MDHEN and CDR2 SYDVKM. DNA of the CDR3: TGTGCCAGCAGTGGTTGGACAGGTGCCCACTTT. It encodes CASSGWTGAHF. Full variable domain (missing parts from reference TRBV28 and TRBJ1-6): DVKVTQSSRYLVKRTGEKVFLECVQDMDHENMFWYRQDPGLGLRLIYFSYDVKMKEKGDIPEGYSVSREKKERFSLILESASTNQTSMYLCASSGWTGAHFGNGTRLTVT.

DNA of the CDR3: TGTGCCAGCAGTTTACCGGCTAGCGGGAATGGGGAGCTGTTTTTT. It codes for CASSLPASGNGELFF. The chain recombines TRBV28 with TRBJ2-2, with 9 bases identical to TRBD2. Trimming at V came to 2 bases and at J to 8 bases, leaving 6 bases not matched to a gene. This CDR3 has 15 residues. Looked up from germline, CDR1 is MDHEN and CDR2 is SYDVKM.

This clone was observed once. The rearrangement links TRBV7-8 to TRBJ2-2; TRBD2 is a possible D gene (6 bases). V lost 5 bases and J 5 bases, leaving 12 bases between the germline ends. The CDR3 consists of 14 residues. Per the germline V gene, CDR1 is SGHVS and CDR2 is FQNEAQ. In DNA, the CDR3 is TGTGCCAGCAGCGCCCGACGGGGGACCGGGGAGCTGTTTTTT. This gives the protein CASSARRGTGELFF.

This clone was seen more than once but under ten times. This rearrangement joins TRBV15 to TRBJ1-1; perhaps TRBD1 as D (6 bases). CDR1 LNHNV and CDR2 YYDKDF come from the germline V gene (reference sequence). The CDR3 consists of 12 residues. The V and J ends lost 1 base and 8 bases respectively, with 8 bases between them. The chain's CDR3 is CATSRGDREAFF. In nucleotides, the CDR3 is TGTGCCACCAGCAGAGGTGACAGGGAAGCTTTCTTT.

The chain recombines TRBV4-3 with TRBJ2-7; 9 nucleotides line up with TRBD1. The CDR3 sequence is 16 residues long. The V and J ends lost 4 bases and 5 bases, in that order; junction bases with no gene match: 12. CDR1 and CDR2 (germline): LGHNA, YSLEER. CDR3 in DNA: TGCGCCAGCAGCCTTTCTCCCCCGGGACAGGGCCACGAGCAGTACTTC. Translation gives CASSLSPPGQGHEQYF.

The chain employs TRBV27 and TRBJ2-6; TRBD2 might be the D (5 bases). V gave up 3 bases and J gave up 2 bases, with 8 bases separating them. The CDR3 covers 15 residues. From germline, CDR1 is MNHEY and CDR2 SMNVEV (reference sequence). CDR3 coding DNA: TGTGCCAGCAGTTTGGACTTGGCTGGGGCCAACGTCCTGACTTTC. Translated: CASSLDLAGANVLTF.

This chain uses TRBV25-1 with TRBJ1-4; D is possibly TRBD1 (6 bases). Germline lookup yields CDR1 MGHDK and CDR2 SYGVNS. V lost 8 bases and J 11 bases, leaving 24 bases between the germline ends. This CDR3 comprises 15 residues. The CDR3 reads CASFGTNRKSVKLFF. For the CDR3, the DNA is TGTGCCAGCTTCGGGACAAACCGAAAGAGCGTGAAACTGTTTTTT.

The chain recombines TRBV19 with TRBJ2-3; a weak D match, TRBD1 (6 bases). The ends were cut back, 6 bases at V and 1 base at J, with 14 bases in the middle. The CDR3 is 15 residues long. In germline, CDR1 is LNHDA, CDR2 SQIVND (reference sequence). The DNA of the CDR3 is TGTGCCAGTAGATCTCAAGCAGGGGGCACAGATACGCAGTATTTT. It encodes CASRSQAGGTDTQYF. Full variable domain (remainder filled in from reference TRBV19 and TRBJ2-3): DGGITQSPKYLFRKEGQNVTLSCEQNLNHDAMYWYRQDPGQGLRLIYYSQIVNDFQKGDIAEGYSVSREKKESFPLTVTSAQKNPTAFYLCASRSQAGGTDTQYFGPGTRLTVL.

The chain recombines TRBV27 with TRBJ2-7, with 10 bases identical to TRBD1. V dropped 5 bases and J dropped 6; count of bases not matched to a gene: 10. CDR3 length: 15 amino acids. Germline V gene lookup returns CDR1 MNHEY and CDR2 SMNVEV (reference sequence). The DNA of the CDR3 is TGTGCCAGCAGTCCCTCGGACAGGGGGAAGCTCGAGCAGTACTTC. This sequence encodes CASSPSDRGKLEQYF.

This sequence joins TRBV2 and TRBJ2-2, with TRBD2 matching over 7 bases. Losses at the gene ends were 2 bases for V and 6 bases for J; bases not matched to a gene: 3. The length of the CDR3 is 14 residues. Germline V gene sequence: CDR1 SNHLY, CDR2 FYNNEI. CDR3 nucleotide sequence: TGTGCCAGCAGTGAACAGGGAGGGTCCGGGGAGCTGTTTTTT. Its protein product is CASSEQGGSGELFF.

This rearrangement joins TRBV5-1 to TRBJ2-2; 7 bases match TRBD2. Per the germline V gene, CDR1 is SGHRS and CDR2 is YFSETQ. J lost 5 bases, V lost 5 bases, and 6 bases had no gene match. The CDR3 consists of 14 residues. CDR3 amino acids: CASSPGTNTGELFF. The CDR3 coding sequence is TGCGCCAGCAGTCCCGGGACTAATACCGGGGAGCTGTTTTTT.